This T cell receptor beta chain was sequenced in a study of T cell repertoires in cytomegalovirus infection (dated by TCRdb to about 2019). With respect to the entire study: The HLA type of each donor mattered for the analysis, because public TCR beta signatures pointed to carriage of CMV infection along with the matching HLA type.

Sequencing was performed on an Illumina HiSeq 1500. Starting from the raw public reads, TCRdb applied fastp trimming at Q25, assembled clones with MiXCR and retained in-frame beta chains. Every entry covers one CDR3 protein and lists the most common genes and DNA from its rows. This sample lists roughly 720,000 distinct CDR3 sequences; roughly 35% were detected once. Under 3.5% of the sample goes to the ten largest clones. CDR1 MGHDK and CDR2 SYGVNS are derived from the germline V gene. V loses 5 bases at its end and J loses 4 bases; junction bases beyond the gene matches: 12. Including the terminal cysteine and phenylalanine, the CDR3 comprises 16 residues. The entry retains the CDR3 DNA only, 48 bases that are in frame from base 1. Regarding this clonotype: Its recognized antigen is unknown. Within one base of it there is no much larger clone, and no base qualities were kept.

On the study overall, not on this receptor specifically: Carriers of CMV infection plus the relevant HLA type were discriminated by the cumulative frequency of public TCR beta family members in the study cohort and in an independent roughly 400-donor cohort. The ex vivo response was dominated by HLA-C-restricted CMV-specific TCR beta clonotypes, which also provided the single most frequent clonotype in two of eight donors.

Sequencing was done on a sample of PBMCs. The receptor's source is a human donor in good health (CMV status not recorded). Some clones in this sample may be carry-over from other donors' samples. Rearrangement joined TRBV25-1 to TRBJ1-2; a stretch of 8 junction bases matches TRBD1. CDR3 sequence: CASSSPGQGWGYGYTF. The nucleotide sequence reads TGTGCCAGCAGTTCCCCTGGACAGGGCTGGGGCTATGGCTACACCTTC.